This T cell receptor (beta chain) was obtained from a study of blood T cells in healthy people across ages (dated by TCRdb to the mid-2010s). Regarding the complete study: In model experiments, template switching captured about one uniquely barcoded TCR beta cDNA molecule for every two T cells. The donors were split into four age groups: young (average about 15 years), middle-aged (about 40), aged (over 55) and long-lived (roughly 80). Donors of different ages were randomly distributed across sequencing lanes to avoid experimental bias. Age-related changes in TCR beta repertoire diversity were measured in the study by deep sequencing normalized with unique cDNA molecular identifiers. For two donors (one aged 18 to 29 and one aged 80 or older), the study analyzed two additional independent replicas of 1 million unique cDNA reads from the same blood draw.

The 40 or so donors, aged roughly 6 to 95 years, were systemically healthy Caucasian individuals from Russia. Each donor gave about 9.2 milliliters of peripheral blood, drawn into EDTA-treated Vacutainer tubes. Ficoll-Paque density-gradient centrifugation was used to isolate PBMCs, with at least 7 million obtained per sample. Trizol reagent was used to extract total RNA from PBMCs, with at least 5 micrograms per sample. For every donor, an aliquot of PBMCs went through flow cytometry to measure the percentages of naive CD45RAhigh/CD27high T cells. For this clonotype: The antigen it recognizes is unknown. Nothing much larger sits one base from this clone, and base qualities are not available.

Library creation used 5' RACE. TCRdb lists the instrument as Illumina HiSeq 2500. The second PCR ran for about 7 to 11 cycles and used a J-beta primer mix along with a sample-barcoded 5' primer. Each TCR beta cDNA molecule received a unique molecular identifier from a template-switch 5' adaptor carrying 12 random nucleotides. Each sample yielded at least 2.5 million CDR3-containing paired-end reads. First-strand cDNA was synthesized from all RNA with the Mint cDNA synthesis kit, primed by a TRBC-specific oligonucleotide. Following uracil-DNA glycosylase treatment, all cDNA underwent a first 18-cycle PCR with the universal primers M1SS and BC2_uni_R. The original methods were these. Normalization of each sample was performed by random selection of 1 million high-quality reads, each carrying a distinct molecular identifier. Reads with shared molecular identifiers were discarded instead of being binned into consensus sequences. MiTCR, run with a Q25 quality threshold and the strictest error-elimination algorithm, handled CDR3 identification, clonotype clustering and error correction. A nonparametric unseen species model with Euler transformation was used to estimate a lower bound on total TCR beta diversity. TCRdb cleaned the public reads at Q25 with fastp, built clones with MiXCR and kept in-frame beta chains. CDR3 protein sequences are deduplicated, and each keeps its most common genes and DNA. These V and J calls are TCRdb output, not the study's own analysis. This sample is represented by 1.5 million to 2 million distinct CDR3 sequences; roughly 30% of them were singletons. The ten biggest clones cover more than 6% of the sample.

Summary of the overall study and its limitations: Estimates of total diversity from one million sequenced T cells were regarded as lower bounds and underestimates. The long-lived group showed more naive CD4+ T cells, fewer expanded clones and increased TCR diversity than the aged group, suggesting age selection. Conclusive comparison of naive and antigen-experienced compartments was prevented by the profiling of bulk unsorted PBMCs. Observed TCR beta diversity correlated strongly with the percentage of naive T cells measured by flow cytometry. Because the CMV infection status of the donors was unknown, age-related changes in expanded clonotypes may potentially have been confounded. Observed TCR beta diversity per million T cells fell roughly linearly with age, and a significant reduction was already apparent by age around 44.

Via the germline V gene (reference sequence), CDR1 is DFQATT and CDR2 SNEGSKA. The CDR3 measures 11 amino acids from cysteine to phenylalanine. Only the CDR3 DNA is retained, 33 bases long and in frame from the first base. The germline V end is reduced by 6 bases and the J end by 13 bases; junction bases left unmatched: 11. Recombination connected TRBV20-1 to TRBJ1-1; 7 nucleotides in the junction match TRBD1. This TCR was recovered from a woman aged 25 to 39 in good health. The source material was blood. The CDR3 corresponds to CSARTGQGVFF. The DNA sequence is TGCAGTGCGCGGACAGGCCAAGGAGTTTTCTTT.